The 22 T cell receptor beta chains below were found in one sample sequenced in a study of Graves' ophthalmopathy and Graves' hyperthyroidism. RNA transcripts yielded amplified TCR beta CDR3 regions. In the first round, RT-PCR was carried out with HTBI primers, and a multiplex PCR formed the second round. One entry per CDR3 protein, called by TCRdb with MiXCR from the multiplex PCR reads. The repertoire holds about 1.1 million distinct CDR3 sequences, with roughly 35% as singletons. The sequencing sample was made of peripheral blood or thyroid tissue (not recorded which). The receptors were sampled from an adult man with Graves' hyperthyroidism.

The V and J genes are TRBV5-1 and TRBJ1-2, with TRBD1 as a possible D gene (5 bases). Deletions cut 2 bases from V and 8 bases from J, with 16 bases between. Germline CDR1 is SGHRS and CDR2 is YFSETQ. The CDR3 totals 14 residues. Written as DNA, the CDR3 is TGCGCCAGCAGCTTCTTTGACCAGGGTGACGGCTACACCTTC. Amino acids: CASSFFDQGDGYTF. The whole variable domain, filled in from reference TRBV5-1 and TRBJ1-2, reads KAGVTQTPRYLIKTRGQQVTLSCSPISGHRSVSWYQQTPGQGLQFLFEYFSETQRNKGNFPGRFSGRQFSNSRSEMNVSTLELGDSALYLCASSFFDQGDGYTFGSGTRLTVV.

V is TRBV20-1 and J is TRBJ2-7; no clear D. Germline loops: CDR1 DFQATT, CDR2 SNEGSKA (reference sequence). The ends were cut back, 5 bases at V and 3 bases at J, with 20 bases in the middle. The CDR3 contains 15 residues. CDR3: CSAHSANHENYEQYF. The CDR3 DNA follows: TGCAGTGCTCACAGCGCCAACCACGAAAACTACGAGCAGTACTTC.

About this clonotype itself: One junction end disagrees with the germline gene, perhaps due to a read error. The CDR3 sequence is CSARAGAGNTIYF. For the CDR3, the DNA is TGCAGTGCCAGAGCAGGGGCTGGAAACACCATATATTTT. The chain couples TRBV20-1 to TRBJ1-3; a weak D match, TRBD1 (6 bases). The CDR3 runs 13 residues. Germline assignment: CDR1 DFQATT and CDR2 SNEGSKA (reference sequence).

The genes are TRBV7-9 and TRBJ2-5; a possible D gene is TRBD1 (6 bases). V was trimmed by 3 bases and J by 4 bases, leaving 9 bases between them. Germline values: CDR1 SEHNR, CDR2 FQNEAQ (reference sequence). The CDR3 runs to 13 residues. For the CDR3, the DNA is TGTGCCAGCAGCTTTGGGGACACAGAGACCCAGTACTTC. It translates to CASSFGDTETQYF. Using reference TRBV7-9 and TRBJ2-5 for the parts outside the CDR3, the full variable domain is DTGVSQNPRHKITKRGQNVTFRCDPISEHNRLYWYRQTLGQGPEFLTYFQNEAQLEKSRLLSDRFSAERPKGSFSTLEIQRTEQGDSAMYLCASSFGDTETQYFGPGTRLLVL.

In this sample, this clonotype turned up many times. The chain carries TRBV2 and TRBJ1-3; TRBD1 matches 9 bases. Unmatched junction bases numbered 2, after V lost 3 bases and J lost 2 bases. Germline lookup yields CDR1 SNHLY and CDR2 FYNNEI. This CDR3 is 15 amino acids long. The CDR3 sequence is CASSEGTGTGNTIYF. CDR3 in DNA: TGTGCCAGCAGTGAGGGGACAGGGACTGGAAACACCATATATTTT.

This clonotype was detected a few times. Since a much larger clone is just one base distant, this may be a read error. This chain uses TRBV7-9 with TRBJ1-1; a possible D gene is TRBD1 (5 bases). This CDR3 spans 15 amino acids. Germline-derived CDR1 and CDR2 are SEHNR and FQNEAQ (reference sequence). Here the CDR3 DNA reads TGTGCCAGCGGCTTAGATTGGGGGTGGCGAACTGAAGCTTTCTTT. Translated, it gives CASGLDWGWRTEAFF.

The rearrangement joins TRBV19 to TRBJ1-2; D is ambiguous. V lost 2 bases, J lost 3 bases, and 16 bases lay in between. The CDR3 covers 16 residues. Germline V CDR1 and CDR2: LNHDA, SQIVND (reference sequence). This CDR3 reads CASSIPTMTGDYGYTF. DNA of the CDR3: TGTGCCAGTAGTATACCAACTATGACCGGGGACTATGGCTACACCTTC.

This chain uses TRBV29-1 with TRBJ2-7; 10 nucleotides line up with TRBD2. V gave up 4 bases and J gave up 3 bases; unmatched junction bases: 9. CDR1 and CDR2 (germline): SQVTM, ANQGSEA. The CDR3 is made up of 15 amino acids. Here the CDR3 DNA reads TGCAGCGTTGCTGGGGCGGGACTAGCGAGCTACGAGCAGTACTTC. This translates into CSVAGAGLASYEQYF.

This clonotype was detected a few times. The chain joins TRBV7-9 to TRBJ2-5, with unresolved D. Trimming removed 2 bases from V and 3 bases from J, with 10 bases in between. The CDR3 runs 14 residues. CDR1 and CDR2 from the germline V gene are SEHNR and FQNEAQ (reference sequence). CDR3 residues: CASSLTGSEETQYF. The CDR3 DNA follows: TGTGCCAGCAGCTTAACGGGCTCCGAAGAGACCCAGTACTTC.

This clonotype was seen at least ten times. V is TRBV7-9 and J is TRBJ1-5; D may be TRBD1 (6 bases). The V gene's germline CDR1 is SEHNR and CDR2 FQNEAQ (reference sequence). This CDR3 region has 13 residues. V was cut by 8 bases and J by 6 bases, with 14 bases left in between. The CDR3 bases are TGTGCCAGCGGGAAGGGGGGTGTTCAGCCCCAGCATTTT. Translating gives CASGKGGVQPQHF.

At least ten counts were recorded for this clonotype. This sequence joins TRBV2 and TRBJ2-7, with 9 positions matching TRBD2. The CDR3 totals 15 residues. Germline lookup yields CDR1 SNHLY and CDR2 FYNNEI. V dropped 0 bases and J dropped 2; count of bases not matched to a gene: 2. The CDR3 sequence: CASSEASGGPYEQYF. In nucleotides, the CDR3 is TGTGCCAGCAGTGAAGCTAGCGGGGGTCCCTACGAGCAGTACTTC.

This chain links TRBV28 with TRBJ2-2; the match to TRBD2 covers 7 bases. Germline loops: CDR1 MDHEN, CDR2 SYDVKM. CDR3 size: 15 residues. With V trimmed by 1 base and J by 6 bases, 5 bases remained unmatched. The DNA for the CDR3 is TGTGCCAGCAGTTTATCCGCGGGAGTTGCCGGGGAGCTGTTTTTT. Protein: CASSLSAGVAGELFF.

This clonotype has a count of ten or more. The chain couples TRBV29-1 to TRBJ2-7; D possibly uses TRBD1 or TRBD2 (6 bases each). This CDR3 is built from 15 residues. V was shortened by 3 bases and J by 2 bases, with 17 bases between the two germline ends. Per germline, CDR1 SQVTM and CDR2 ANQGSEA. CDR3 in DNA: TGCAGCGTTGACGATACCGGGGGCGGAACCTACGAGCAGTACTTC. Protein sequence: CSVDDTGGGTYEQYF.

This clonotype came up a few times. The CDR3 DNA follows: TGTGCCAGCAGCTTAGCGCTTCCCACCGGGTTCGAGCAGTACTTC. Translation gives CASSLALPTGFEQYF. The chain employs TRBV7-9 and TRBJ2-7; no clear D. The CDR3 extends over 15 amino acids. V was cut by 0 bases and J by 6 bases, with 15 bases left in between. Germline loops: CDR1 SEHNR, CDR2 FQNEAQ (reference sequence).

This clonotype was counted ten times or more. This chain joins TRBV7-2 and TRBJ1-6; D gene uncertain. Trimming took 0 bases from V and 6 from J, leaving 12 bases between them. Germline V gene data show CDR1 as SGHTA and CDR2 as FQGNSA. This CDR3 comprises 16 residues. CDR3 nucleotides: TGTGCCAGCAGCTTAGCGTTGGGTTCGTTTAATTCACCCCTCCACTTT. Protein sequence: CASSLALGSFNSPLHF.

The chain employs TRBV5-6 and TRBJ1-1; a possible D gene is TRBD1 (5 bases). The CDR3 is 13 amino acids. Germline lookup yields CDR1 SGHDT and CDR2 YYEEEE. V lost 4 bases to trimming and J lost 10 bases, with 17 bases between them. The CDR3 DNA follows: TGTGCCAGCAGCCCATTTAGACAGCCTGGAGCTTTCTTT. This translates into CASSPFRQPGAFF.

The rearrangement uses TRBV20-1 and TRBJ2-5; D is perhaps TRBD1 (6 bases). CDR3 length: 14 residues. V lost 4 bases to trimming and J lost 5 bases, with 17 bases between them. Germline values: CDR1 DFQATT, CDR2 SNEGSKA (reference sequence). CDR3 DNA sequence: TGCAGTGCTACTAGGACAGTGGCGGAGGAGACCCAGTACTTC. This sequence encodes CSATRTVAEETQYF.

The chain links TRBV28 to TRBJ2-7, with D perhaps TRBD1 (6 bases). The germline V and J ends were trimmed by 5 bases and 2 bases, with 13 bases remaining between them. This CDR3 spans 14 amino acids. Germline V gene data show CDR1 as MDHEN and CDR2 as SYDVKM. CDR3 nucleotide sequence: TGTGCCAGCAGTGGGACAAGTTCTGCCTACGAGCAGTACTTC. It yields the protein CASSGTSSAYEQYF.

J is TRBJ2-2 and V is TRBV28; TRBD1 agrees at 8 bases. V lost 6 bases, J lost 3 bases, and 6 bases stayed unmatched. Germline-derived CDR1 and CDR2 are MDHEN and SYDVKM. The CDR3 loop spans 15 amino acids. The chain's CDR3 is CASRLGQGHTGELFF. In DNA, the CDR3 is TGTGCCAGCAGACTAGGACAGGGACACACCGGGGAGCTGTTTTTT. Using reference TRBV28 and TRBJ2-2 for the parts outside the CDR3, the full variable domain is DVKVTQSSRYLVKRTGEKVFLECVQDMDHENMFWYRQDPGLGLRLIYFSYDVKMKEKGDIPEGYSVSREKKERFSLILESASTNQTSMYLCASRLGQGHTGELFFGEGSRLTVL.

J is TRBJ2-7 and V is TRBV28; 7 bases match TRBD1. V lost 5 bases and J lost 3; bases outside the gene matches: 10. The CDR3 is 15 residues long. From germline, CDR1 is MDHEN and CDR2 SYDVKM. The CDR3 DNA reads TGTGCCAGCAGTGCTAATCCGAGACAGGGCTACGAGCAGTACTTC. Translation gives CASSANPRQGYEQYF. Variable domain in full (rest from reference TRBV28 and TRBJ2-7): DVKVTQSSRYLVKRTGEKVFLECVQDMDHENMFWYRQDPGLGLRLIYFSYDVKMKEKGDIPEGYSVSREKKERFSLILESASTNQTSMYLCASSANPRQGYEQYFGPGTRLTVT.

The chain uses TRBV19 and TRBJ2-7, with D hard to call. Germline V lookup: CDR1 LNHDA, CDR2 SQIVND (reference sequence). The CDR3 consists of 12 residues. Trimming left V 1 base short and J 6 bases short, with 7 bases between. The CDR3 nucleotides read TGTGCCAGTAGTATAGTCAACGGCGAGCAGTACTTC. Protein: CASSIVNGEQYF.

This CDR3 reads CASSVDQAGQANTGELFF. For the CDR3, the DNA is TGTGCCAGCAGCGTAGACCAGGCTGGACAGGCGAACACCGGGGAGCTGTTTTTT. The rearrangement joins TRBV9 to TRBJ2-2; 7 nucleotides line up with TRBD1. CDR3 length equals 18 residues. Per the germline V gene, CDR1 is SGDLS and CDR2 is YYNGEE. The V and J ends lost 0 bases and 0 bases, in that order; junction bases with no gene match: 8. Full variable domain (missing parts from reference TRBV9 and TRBJ2-2): DSGVTQTPKHLITATGQRVTLRCSPRSGDLSVYWYQQSLDQGLQFLIQYYNGEERAKGNILERFSAQQFPDLHSELNLSSLELGDSALYFCASSVDQAGQANTGELFFGEGSRLTVL.